Listed here are 29 T cell receptor beta chains from one sample, sequenced in a study of cytotoxic CD8 clonotypes in ibrutinib-treated CLL. Method: immunoSEQ multiplex PCR; TCRdb's copy keeps in-frame clones and lacks some. The top ten clones hold less than 6% of a sample with about 160,000 clones, about 84% of them seen once. The source material was PBMCs, sampled after 24 months of ibrutinib treatment. These receptors came from a human donor with chronic lymphocytic leukemia.

V usage is TRBV19 and J usage is TRBJ2-1, with TRBD2 matching over 9 bases. Germline V gene sequence: CDR1 LNHDA, CDR2 SQIVND (reference sequence). With V trimmed by 3 bases and J by 8 bases, 8 bases remained unmatched. CDR3 length equals 15 residues. As DNA, the CDR3 is TGTGCCAGTAGTATGAGGGCGGGAGGGGTAGATGAGCAGTTCTTC. Translating it yields CASSMRAGGVDEQFF.

The chain recombines TRBV6-5 with TRBJ1-4; the D gene is possibly TRBD1 (6 bases). CDR3 length: 15 residues. CDR1 and CDR2 (germline): MNHEY, SVGAGI. V was cut by 10 bases and J by 6 bases, with 21 bases left in between. The CDR3 nucleotides are TGTGCCACCTCGACAGGACGGACGATCGATGAAAAACTGTTTTTT. Translated, it gives CATSTGRTIDEKLFF.

The V gene is TRBV7-2, the J gene TRBJ2-2, with 11 bases fitting TRBD1. CDR1 and CDR2 from the germline V gene are SGHTA and FQGNSA. The CDR3 is 17 residues long. Unmatched junction bases numbered 12, after V lost 5 bases and J lost 7 bases. The CDR3 sequence is CASSLLGQGVAGGELFF. For the CDR3, the DNA is TGTGCCAGCAGCCTCCTGGGACAGGGGGTTGCCGGCGGGGAGCTGTTTTTT.

V gene TRBV7-8 combines with J gene TRBJ1-2; TRBD1 matches 8 bases. CDR1 SGHVS and CDR2 FQNEAQ come from the germline V gene. With 2 bases clipped from V and 3 bases from J, the junction kept 11 bases outside the gene matches. This CDR3 contains 17 residues. The CDR3 loop is CASSLRQGATGDYGYTF. CDR3 bases: TGTGCCAGCAGCTTACGGCAGGGGGCGACCGGGGACTATGGCTACACCTTC.

J is TRBJ1-2 and V is TRBV6-5, with TRBD1 matching 9 bases. Germline trimming cut 6 bases from V and 3 bases from J; bases unmatched to any gene: 8. Germline loops: CDR1 MNHEY, CDR2 SVGAGI. The CDR3 sequence is 15 residues long. The CDR3 DNA sequence: TGTGCCAGCAGCTTAACAGGGGGCGCTCACTATGGCTACACCTTC. Protein sequence: CASSLTGGAHYGYTF.

In this sample, this clone turned up a few times. The chain has TRBV7-2 and TRBJ2-5; the D is unclear. This CDR3 has 15 residues. V was shortened by 5 bases and J by 2 bases, with 15 bases between the two germline ends. In germline, CDR1 is SGHTA, CDR2 FQGNSA. The CDR3 sequence: CASSPILNPQETQYF. In DNA form, the CDR3 reads TGTGCCAGCAGCCCCATACTCAATCCTCAAGAGACCCAGTACTTC.

This chain uses TRBV9 with TRBJ2-4; a weak D match, TRBD2 (5 bases). The ends were cut back, 2 bases at V and 8 bases at J, with 14 bases in the middle. In germline, CDR1 is SGDLS, CDR2 YYNGEE. CDR3 length: 14 residues. The CDR3 spells CASSVSEVQDIQYF. The CDR3 DNA is TGTGCCAGCAGCGTTTCGGAGGTTCAAGACATTCAGTACTTC. The whole variable domain, remainder taken from reference TRBV9 and TRBJ2-4, is DSGVTQTPKHLITATGQRVTLRCSPRSGDLSVYWYQQSLDQGLQFLIQYYNGEERAKGNILERFSAQQFPDLHSELNLSSLELGDSALYFCASSVSEVQDIQYFGAGTRLSVL.

This clone came up many times. V and J are TRBV30 and TRBJ2-5; D is unresolved. V gave up 0 bases and J gave up 9 bases, with 8 bases separating them. The CDR3 extends over 11 amino acids. CDR1 and CDR2 from the germline V gene are GTSNPN and SVGIG (reference sequence). CDR3 nucleotides: TGTGCCTGGAGTGTACTGGGGTCCCAGTACTTC. This codes for CAWSVLGSQYF.

The chain is built from TRBV11-2 and TRBJ1-1; no reliable D call. Germline assignment: CDR1 SGHAT and CDR2 FQNNGV. The V gene lost 4 bases and the J gene lost 4 bases, with 1 base spanning the gap. The CDR3 has 10 amino acids. CDR3 DNA sequence: TGTGCCAGCAGCTCCACTGAAGCTTTCTTT. This codes for CASSSTEAFF.

The V gene is TRBV18, the J gene TRBJ1-1; 7 positions match TRBD1. Trimming took 3 bases from V and 4 from J; bases not matched to a gene: 8. From germline, CDR1 is KGHSH and CDR2 LQKENI. The CDR3 length is 15 residues. Here the CDR3 DNA reads TGTGCCAGCTCACCTCTACAGGGGAGGACCACTGAAGCTTTCTTT. Translation: CASSPLQGRTTEAFF.

CDR3 nucleotides: TGTGCCAGCAGAAAGACTAGCGGGAGGACCTACGAGCAGTACTTC. It specifies CASRKTSGRTYEQYF. The chain carries TRBV7-9 and TRBJ2-7; 13 bases are shared with TRBD2. J lost 2 bases, V lost 6 bases, and 4 bases had no gene match. The CDR3 spans 15 residues. Germline V lookup: CDR1 SEHNR, CDR2 FQNEAQ (reference sequence).

The rearrangement uses TRBV10-2 and TRBJ1-2; 7 bases map to TRBD1. Looked up from germline, CDR1 is WSHSY and CDR2 is SAAADI. J gave up 4 bases and V 4 bases, and 9 bases lay outside the gene matches. The CDR3 extends over 15 amino acids. The CDR3 sequence: CASSGTGQSSYGYTF. Here the CDR3 DNA reads TGCGCCAGCAGTGGAACGGGACAGTCGTCCTATGGCTACACCTTC.

V usage is TRBV30 and J usage is TRBJ2-7; TRBD2 agrees at 7 bases. CDR3 length: 12 residues. With V trimmed by 4 bases and J by 5 bases, 5 bases remained unmatched. The germline V gene encodes CDR1 GTSNPN and CDR2 SVGIG (reference sequence). This chain's CDR3 is CAWTGGSHEQYF. The CDR3 nucleotides are TGTGCCTGGACGGGAGGATCGCACGAGCAGTACTTC.

V is TRBV28 and J is TRBJ2-6; TRBD1 aligns across 8 bases. V trimming: 5 bases; J trimming: 2 bases; junction bases outside the gene matches: 11. The CDR3 extends over 18 amino acids. CDR1 MDHEN and CDR2 SYDVKM come from the germline V gene. The CDR3 bases are TGTGCCAGCAGTCTGCGACAGGGGAGGCTGACTGGGGCCAACGTCCTGACTTTC. Its protein product is CASSLRQGRLTGANVLTF.

The rearrangement joins TRBV6-6 to TRBJ1-2; 8 positions agree with TRBD1. This CDR3 is 15 amino acids long. Trimming cost V 2 bases and J 4 bases; bases outside gene matches: 6. Germline lookup yields CDR1 MNHNY and CDR2 SVGAGI (reference sequence). CDR3 amino acids: CASSYLAGGSYGYTF. The CDR3 bases are TGTGCCAGCAGTTACCTTGCAGGGGGCTCCTATGGCTACACCTTC.

For this clone: A read error may produce the germline difference seen at one junction end. The chain links TRBV7-7 to TRBJ1-4, with 8 nucleotides matching TRBD1. The V gene's germline CDR1 is SSHAT and CDR2 FNYEAQ (reference sequence). The length of the CDR3 is 14 residues. The CDR3 DNA reads as TGTGCTAGCAGCTCCGGGACAGGTGGCGAAAAACTGTTTTTT. Its protein is CASSSGTGGEKLFF.

The chain is built from TRBV5-1 and TRBJ2-3; D uncertain. V was trimmed by 4 bases and J by 2 bases, leaving 14 bases between them. The CDR3 runs 15 residues. CDR1 is SGHRS, CDR2 YFSETQ, per germline. CDR3 residues: CASSHRGRNTDTQYF. The CDR3 DNA is TGCGCCAGCAGCCACCGTGGGCGGAACACAGATACGCAGTATTTT. The full variable domain, rest sourced from reference TRBV5-1 and TRBJ2-3, is KAGVTQTPRYLIKTRGQQVTLSCSPISGHRSVSWYQQTPGQGLQFLFEYFSETQRNKGNFPGRFSGRQFSNSRSEMNVSTLELGDSALYLCASSHRGRNTDTQYFGPGTRLTVL.

The V call is TRBV5-1, the J call TRBJ2-2, with 7 bases matching TRBD2. The germline CDR1 and CDR2 sequences are SGHRS and YFSETQ. V lost 1 base, J lost 0 bases, and 3 bases stayed unmatched. The CDR3 is 16 residues long. This CDR3 reads CASSLLAGPNTGELFF. The CDR3 DNA follows: TGCGCCAGCAGCTTGTTAGCGGGCCCGAACACCGGGGAGCTGTTTTTT.

The V call is TRBV28, the J call TRBJ2-7, with no clear D. The V gene's germline CDR1 is MDHEN and CDR2 SYDVKM. Trimming removed 6 bases from V and 4 bases from J, with 22 bases in between. This CDR3 spans 16 amino acids. In DNA, the CDR3 is TGTGCCAGCAGCGCACCCACTTGGCAAAGGAGTTACGAGCAGTACTTC. Protein: CASSAPTWQRSYEQYF.

The chain uses TRBV6-1 and TRBJ1-5; tentatively, D is TRBD1 (6 bases). Germline V CDR1 and CDR2: MNHNS, SASEGT. The CDR3 extends over 13 amino acids. The V end lost 2 bases, the J end lost 11 bases, and 13 bases lay between the germline ends. The CDR3 loop is CASSESRQGSQHF. DNA for the CDR3: TGTGCCAGCAGTGAAAGCCGGCAGGGGTCCCAGCATTTT.

The chain has TRBV28 and TRBJ1-3; D gene uncertain. Germline loops: CDR1 MDHEN, CDR2 SYDVKM. The CDR3 has 15 residues. The V gene lost 4 bases and the J gene lost 0 bases, with 10 bases spanning the gap. In DNA form, the CDR3 reads TGTGCCAGCAGTTCGGACGGGATCTCTGGAAACACCATATATTTT. It is translated as CASSSDGISGNTIYF. Full variable domain (outside the CDR3, taken from reference TRBV28 and TRBJ1-3): DVKVTQSSRYLVKRTGEKVFLECVQDMDHENMFWYRQDPGLGLRLIYFSYDVKMKEKGDIPEGYSVSREKKERFSLILESASTNQTSMYLCASSSDGISGNTIYFGEGSWLTVV.

The CDR3 loop is CASTLDRGDEQFF. The CDR3 DNA is TGTGCCAGTACGTTAGACAGGGGCGATGAGCAGTTCTTC. The chain joins TRBV19 to TRBJ2-1, with TRBD1 matching 8 bases. The germline gives CDR1 LNHDA, CDR2 SQIVND (reference sequence). With 7 bases clipped from V and 8 bases from J, the junction kept 7 bases outside the gene matches. The CDR3 is 13 residues long.

This clone was seen only once. The V call is TRBV29-1, the J call TRBJ2-7; 11 bases are shared with TRBD2. CDR3 size: 15 residues. Germline CDR1 SQVTM, CDR2 ANQGSEA. Losses at the gene ends were 0 bases for V and 4 bases for J; bases not matched to a gene: 5. The CDR3 bases are TGCAGCGTTGAAGAATGGACTAGCGGGTTGTACGAGCAGTACTTC. This sequence encodes CSVEEWTSGLYEQYF.

The chain has TRBV5-4 and TRBJ2-1; tentatively, D is TRBD2 (6 bases). V lost 0 bases, J lost 0 bases, and 16 bases lay in between. The germline V gene encodes CDR1 SGHNT and CDR2 YYREEE (reference sequence). There are 18 residues in the CDR3. This chain's CDR3 is CASSLATGGMSSYNEQFF. CDR3 DNA sequence: TGTGCCAGCAGCTTGGCGACGGGCGGGATGAGCTCCTACAATGAGCAGTTCTTC. Using reference TRBV5-4 and TRBJ2-1 for the parts outside the CDR3, the full variable domain is ETGVTQSPTHLIKTRGQQVTLRCSSQSGHNTVSWYQQALGQGPQFIFQYYREEENGRGNFPPRFSGLQFPNYSSELNVNALELDDSALYLCASSLATGGMSSYNEQFFGPGTRLTVL.

This chain connects TRBV9 to TRBJ2-7; D gene ambiguous. This CDR3 is 11 amino acids long. The germline gives CDR1 SGDLS, CDR2 YYNGEE. The germline V and J ends were trimmed by 3 bases and 6 bases, with 7 bases remaining between them. CDR3 in amino acids: CASSAVFEQYF. The CDR3 DNA sequence: TGTGCCAGCAGCGCCGTGTTCGAGCAGTACTTC.

The chain has TRBV9 and TRBJ2-1, with TRBD2 identical over 9 bases. CDR1 is SGDLS, CDR2 YYNGEE, per germline. The CDR3 loop spans 15 amino acids. With V trimmed by 4 bases and J by 10 bases, 12 bases remained unmatched. The CDR3 bases are TGTGCCAGCAGCCAACCGGGACTAGCTTCGGGGGAGCAGTTCTTC. It translates to CASSQPGLASGEQFF.

J is TRBJ1-4 and V is TRBV18; D is undetermined. V was cut by 5 bases and J by 0 bases, with 10 bases left in between. The CDR3 extends over 15 amino acids. Germline V gene data show CDR1 as KGHSH and CDR2 as LQKENI. CDR3 nucleotides: TGTGCCAGCTCAACTCGGCGTGCAACTAATGAAAAACTGTTTTTT. Translated, it gives CASSTRRATNEKLFF.

As concerns this clone: Relative to the germline gene, one junction end is altered; a read error may explain this. The chain is built from TRBV7-7 and TRBJ2-5, with D tentatively TRBD2 (6 bases). With the DNA end fitting TRBJ2-7 better, the J assignment may be wrong. Germline V gives CDR1 SSHAT, CDR2 FNYEAQ (reference sequence). The CDR3 is 13 amino acids. The CDR3 loop is CASSLTSGYEQYF. The CDR3, as DNA: TGTGCTAGCAGCTTGACTAGTGGGTACGAGCAGTACTTC.

As concerns this clone: Other DNA variants within this sample encode the same CDR3. The chain carries TRBV6-1 and TRBJ2-1; D perhaps matches TRBD2 (6 bases). CDR1 and CDR2 (germline): MNHNS, SASEGT. V was pared by 1 base and J by 4 bases, with 11 bases between. This CDR3 is built from 15 residues. DNA for the CDR3: TGTGCCAGCAGTGAAGTTGGAGGGGTATACAATGAGCAGTTCTTC. This codes for CASSEVGGVYNEQFF.